Reported below is one T cell receptor beta chain. The CDR3 is made up of 18 amino acids. CDR1 and CDR2 (germline): LGHNA, YNFKEQ. Trimming pared 4 bases from V and 1 base from J, leaving 23 bases between. The data stem from a study of blood T cell repertoires in COVID-19. Libraries were prepared by immunoSEQ multiplex PCR; TCRdb keeps only in-frame clonotypes and omits some of them. Seen here are fewer than 150,000 clones, roughly three quarters observed once, and the top ten hold roughly 20%. The chain combines TRBV4-2 with TRBJ2-7; D gene unclear. This clonotype originated in a man older than 75 with acute or convalescent COVID-19. Specimen: peripheral blood. DNA of the CDR3: TGTGCCAGCAGCCCTGCTGGTGAGCAAAAGCTTAAGTCCTACGAGCAGTACTTC. Its protein is CASSPAGEQKLKSYEQYF.